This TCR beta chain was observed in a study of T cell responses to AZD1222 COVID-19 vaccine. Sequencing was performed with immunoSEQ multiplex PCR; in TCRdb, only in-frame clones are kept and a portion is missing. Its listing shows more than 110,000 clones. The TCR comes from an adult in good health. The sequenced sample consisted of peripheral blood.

The CDR3 sequence is CASSQMATIGELFF. As DNA, the CDR3 is TGTGCCAGCAGCCAAATGGCTACAATCGGGGAGCTGTTTTTT. J is TRBJ2-2 and V is TRBV14; D gene unclear. Germline V gene lookup returns CDR1 SGHDN and CDR2 FVKESK. The CDR3 is made up of 14 amino acids. Trimming took 2 bases from V and 7 from J, leaving 11 bases between them.